This T cell receptor (beta chain) was retrieved from a study of blood T cell repertoires in COVID-19. Whole-study context: The cDNA or gDNA used as material had been derived from T cells, B-cell-depleted T cells, or PBMCs.

CDR1 and CDR2 from the germline V gene are SGDLS and YYNGEE. Trimming pared 5 bases from V and 1 base from J, leaving 12 bases between. This CDR3 region has 15 residues. Sequenced by immunoSEQ multiplex PCR; TCRdb stores in-frame clones only, minus some. The repertoire holds a few hundred thousand clones, with about four fifths as singletons. Enrolled through a virtual design, the participants were between 18 and 89 years of age and came from about two dozen US areas. Sequencing was done on a sample of PBMCs or T cells enriched from blood (not recorded which). The chain links TRBV9 to TRBJ2-2; a possible D gene is TRBD2 (6 bases). The sequence was obtained from a woman aged 45-65 years who had recovered from COVID-19. The CDR3 reads CASRRGTLNTGELFF. CDR3 coding DNA: TGTGCCAGCAGGAGAGGGACTCTGAACACCGGGGAGCTGTTTTTT.